Listed here are 6 T cell receptor beta chains from one sample, sequenced in a study of blood T cell repertoires in COVID-19. Only in-frame clones appear in the TCRdb table, and some are missing; sequencing was by immunoSEQ multiplex PCR. There are fewer than 50,000 clones in the sample; around four fifths occur only once, and 44% lies in the top ten. The sequenced material came from peripheral blood. Receptors were obtained from an elderly woman with active or convalescent COVID-19.

The rearrangement links TRBV27 to TRBJ2-3; 8 nucleotides match TRBD1. J was trimmed by 1 base and V by 5 bases; bases with no gene match: 8. Germline-derived CDR1 and CDR2 are MNHEY and SMNVEV (reference sequence). The CDR3 extends over 16 amino acids. The CDR3 DNA follows: TGTGCCAGCAGTCCCGGACAGGGCCTGGGCACAGATACGCAGTATTTT. Its protein is CASSPGQGLGTDTQYF.

This clone was recorded a few times. The genes are TRBV3-1 (or the pseudogene TRBV3-2) and TRBJ1-5; no firm D call. This CDR3 is built from 15 residues. The V and J ends lost 4 bases and 7 bases respectively, with 17 bases between them. Germline values: CDR1 LGHDT, CDR2 YNNKEL (reference sequence). CDR3 sequence reads: CASSPTRVSNQPQHF. For the CDR3, the DNA is TGTGCCAGCAGCCCCACCCGGGTTTCTAACCAGCCCCAGCATTTT.

This clone was counted once. DNA of the CDR3: TGTGCCAGCGGCCAAGATGCTAACTATGGCTACACCTTC. This sequence encodes CASGQDANYGYTF. The V call is TRBV6-5, the J call TRBJ1-2; D not resolved. V shed 8 bases and J shed 0 bases, with 10 bases lying between them. CDR1 MNHEY and CDR2 SVGAGI come from the germline V gene. CDR3 length equals 13 residues.

This sequence joins TRBV19 and TRBJ2-7; D uncertain. The germline gives CDR1 LNHDA, CDR2 SQIVND (reference sequence). The length of the CDR3 is 13 residues. V shed 3 bases and J shed 0 bases, with 6 bases lying between them. The CDR3 loop is CASSISTSYEQYF. CDR3 nucleotides: TGTGCCAGTAGTATCAGTACCTCCTACGAGCAGTACTTC.

The table lists this clone with a count of one. The chain joins TRBV7-8 to TRBJ1-1; 7 positions agree with TRBD1. V was pared by 5 bases and J by 1 base, with 13 bases of the junction left unmatched. This CDR3 comprises 17 residues. CDR1 and CDR2 from the germline V gene are SGHVS and FQNEAQ. CDR3 nucleotide sequence: TGTGCCAGCAGCCAAGACAGGGTTTTTGGACCGAACACTGAAGCTTTCTTT. As protein: CASSQDRVFGPNTEAFF. Full variable domain (rest looked up from reference TRBV7-8 and TRBJ1-1): GAGVSQSPRYKVAKRGQDVALRCDPISGHVSLFWYQQALGQGPEFLTYFQNEAQLDKSGLPSDRFFAERPEGSVSTLKIQRTQQEDSAVYLCASSQDRVFGPNTEAFFGQGTRLTVV.

This clone showed up just a few times. The gene calls are TRBV30 and TRBJ2-1, with D possibly being TRBD2 (6 bases). Per germline, CDR1 GTSNPN and CDR2 SVGIG (reference sequence). V was trimmed by 6 bases and J by 5 bases, leaving 29 bases between them. CDR3 length equals 18 residues. Written as DNA, the CDR3 is TGTGCCTGCCAAAAGCGGGCAGGGCGAGCAGGCGGGGACAATGAGCAGTTCTTC. The encoded protein is CACQKRAGRAGGDNEQFF.